A selection of T cell receptor beta chains follows, all from one sample in a study of a mutant IDH1 vaccine in newly diagnosed glioma. These receptors are not linked to any known antigen. Sequencing used immunoSEQ multiplex PCR; TCRdb keeps in-frame clones, though not all of them. Altogether about 51,000 clones are present, about three quarters being singletons, with the ten largest covering around 4.9%. The sequenced sample was PBMCs, obtained from a glioma patient whose treatment included an IDH1 peptide vaccine. Receptors were obtained from a man aged 50 to 60 with glioma. Both conserved end residues are part of each CDR3. Expanded clones are given a class, and other clones once, few, many or no size at all.

size	V	CDR3
NA	TRBV27	CASSPGTGFRELFF
NA	TRBV28	CASFPVGQIPYEQYF
NA	TRBV5-6	CASSLGQGWNYGYTF
NA	TRBV5-6	CASSPGTGVLYEQYF
NA	TRBV7-2	CASSRFGEMETQYF
NA	TRBV4-2	CASSRDLLQETQYF
once	TRBV25-1	CASSDINSGNTIYF
few	TRBV30	CAWSVGRNTGELFF
NA	TRBV29-1	CSVRSGFGVGGETQYF
NA	TRBV19	CASSDRPGRTQYF
NA	TRBV19	CASSIDQVTNTEAFF
NA	TRBV25-1	CASSDVGRGGYTF
NA	TRBV28	CASSSTGAQNQPQHF
once	TRBV2	CASTEGALNTEAFF
few	TRBV5-1	CASSLGAEEGTGNTIYF
NA	TRBV5-1	CASSRGTGSDTQYF
NA	TRBV7-2	CASSPMEASDTQYF
NA	TRBV4-3	CASSQDKGGGRAPSGANVLTF
NA	TRBV7-3	CASSSTSGGAPDTQYF
NA	TRBV5-1	CASSLAGKSTDTQYF
NA	TRBV15	CATSLGTSGNTIYF
NA	TRBV5-4	CASSSRGAVYGYTF
NA	TRBV29-1	CSVEVGKGFDNEQFF